This T cell receptor beta chain was captured by sequencing in a study of shared clonotypes between healthy human individuals. Study-level findings and limits: Owing to a small donor count, the genetic and exposure-history diversity represented was limited.

Sequencing used immunoSEQ multiplex PCR; TCRdb keeps in-frame clones, though not all of them. The table records about 1.1 million clones, 78% of them present only once. Worth noting for this clone: Its matching antigen is unknown.

The CD4+ fraction was divided into a CD45RA+ naive subset and a CD45RA-negative memory subset. This CDR3 is 13 amino acids long. Trimming took 5 bases from V and 2 from J, leaving 9 bases between them. Germline V lookup: CDR1 SGDLS, CDR2 YYNGEE. This TCR was recovered from a man aged 18 to 29 in good health. Some clones in this sample may be carry-over from other donors' samples. The chain recombines TRBV9 with TRBJ2-3; possible D gene TRBD2, 6 bases. Source material: memory CD4+ T cells from PBMCs. Noted subset: CD45RA-negative fraction. DNA for the CDR3: TGTGCCAGCAGTGCGGGGACCACAGATACGCAGTATTTT. Translated: CASSAGTTDTQYF.